This T cell receptor (beta chain) appears in the sequencing data of a study of early T cells in non-severe SARS-CoV-2 infection. This clonotype was counted ten times or more. V lost 1 base to trimming and J lost 7 bases; unmatched junction nucleotides: 9. Germline V gene sequence: CDR1 SEHNR, CDR2 FQNEAQ (reference sequence). The CDR3 runs 17 residues. The library protocol tagged individual cDNA molecules with unique molecular identifiers. TCRdb re-called the 5' RACE reads with MiXCR, one entry per CDR3 protein. The data contain around 63,000 distinct CDR3 sequences, 5.9% of them singletons. The sequence was collected from an adult who was a healthcare worker with PCR-confirmed SARS-CoV-2 infection or an uninfected control (not recorded which). This sequence joins TRBV7-9 and TRBJ1-6, with 8 bases lining up with TRBD1. The source material was whole blood, sampled at baseline. The CDR3 sequence is CASSLVQTGQGNSPLHF. CDR3 sequence (DNA): TGTGCCAGCAGCTTAGTCCAAACCGGACAGGGAAATTCACCCCTCCACTTT.